This T cell receptor (beta chain) was obtained from a study of blood T cell repertoires in COVID-19. The wider study: Both acute and convalescent COVID-19 samples were obtained from the United States, Italy and Spain. Sources were T cells, B-cell-depleted T cells, or PBMCs; the material itself was cDNA or gDNA.

In the source study's methods: How many nucleated cells were present was estimated from reference gene primer amplification. Assay used: immunoSEQ multiplex PCR; TCRdb lists only in-frame clones, some missing. V, J and clone size are taken as reported in that table, and D and trimming were inferred from the DNA itself. The sample includes 200,000 to 300,000 clones, about 85% of them seen just once. The germline CDR1 and CDR2 sequences are SGHTA and FQGNSA. With V trimmed by 5 bases and J by 9 bases, 7 bases remained unmatched. The CDR3 is made up of 15 amino acids. This clone was recorded a few times.

The TCR comes from a woman over 75 with acute or convalescent COVID-19. The sample was peripheral blood. The genes are TRBV7-2 and TRBJ2-5, with TRBD2 matching 15 bases. CDR3 protein: CASSRRTSGGAPQYF. CDR3 in DNA: TGTGCCAGCAGCCGCCGGACTAGCGGGGGGGCGCCCCAGTACTTC.